This T cell receptor (beta chain) was retrieved from a study of identical twins. Points from the study as a whole: Interpretation of the results relied on cross-sectional statistical analysis and not on following the same donors.

TCRdb reprocessed the 5' RACE reads with MiXCR, giving one entry per CDR3 protein. The table records roughly 570,000 distinct CDR3 sequences, 7.5% to 10% of them present only once. This CDR3 region has 18 residues. J gave up 3 bases and V 1 base, and 11 bases lay outside the gene matches. As for this clonotype: Antigen: not known.

Another study also made use of these data, one on yellow fever vaccine responses in identical twins.

The gene calls are TRBV12-3 or TRBV12-4 and TRBJ2-1; 8 bases are a match to TRBD1. The sequenced material came from PBMCs. The receptor's source is a young woman in good health. The CDR3 reads CASSLVIGGGQVYNEQFF. The CDR3, as DNA: TGTGCCAGCAGTTTAGTAATAGGAGGGGGACAGGTCTACAATGAGCAGTTCTTC.